This T cell receptor beta chain was profiled in a study of T cell responses to AZD1222 COVID-19 vaccine. Germline V gives CDR1 MGHDK, CDR2 SYGVNS. Trimming removed 3 bases from V and 3 bases from J; junction bases left unmatched: 7. This CDR3 is built from 15 residues. Some clones are missing from TCRdb's copy, which holds only in-frame ones; the method was immunoSEQ multiplex PCR. The sample includes approximately 150,000 clones, approximately 92% of them seen just once. Sample: peripheral blood, taken on day 0 of AZD1222 vaccination. This TCR derives from an adult in good health. The chain links TRBV25-1 to TRBJ1-1; 7 bases agree with TRBD1. The CDR3 coding sequence is TGTGCCAGCAGTGATCGACAGGGTATCGACACTGAAGCTTTCTTT. This sequence encodes CASSDRQGIDTEAFF.